This T cell receptor (beta chain) is from a study of shared clonotypes between healthy human individuals. Study-wide background: The donor pool was made up of a couple of women and a few men aged 18 to 49.

Study-level results: Limitation of the genetic and exposure-history diversity represented came from the few donors.

An even split of each subset's genomic DNA across several immunoSEQ plates was performed. Methods used by the authors: Sequence data from immunoSEQ were junction-only and lacked quality scores; consequently, filtering differed. TCRdb's copy holds only in-frame clones and misses some; the assay was immunoSEQ multiplex PCR. V, J and clone size reflect that table, while D and trimming were determined from the DNA. The table records around 510,000 clones, roughly 79% of them present only once. A note on this clone: As yet, its antigen is unknown.

The V gene lost 4 bases and the J gene lost 6 bases, with 14 bases spanning the gap. Germline-derived CDR1 and CDR2 are SGHKS and YYEKEE (reference sequence). CDR3 length equals 13 residues. This chain links TRBV5-5 with TRBJ2-7; D not certain. This sequence was found in a woman in her forties in good health. Some clones in this sample may be carry-over from other donors' samples. Material for sequencing was PBMCs. CDR3 sequence (DNA): TGTGCCAGCAGCCCCTCCTTAGTGGGCGAGCAGTACTTC. Its translation: CASSPSLVGEQYF.